These 16 T cell receptor beta chains were all obtained from the same sample, sequenced in a study of T cells in Graves' hyperthyroidism and ophthalmopathy. What was amplified from RNA transcripts were TCR beta CDR3 regions. First-round RT-PCR with HTBI primers amplified the TCR CDR3 region. Each CDR3 protein is one row after TCRdb ran MiXCR on the multiplex PCR reads. The table has around 500,000 distinct CDR3 sequences, about 15% seen once; the top ten hold around 14%. Sequences were obtained from blood. The receptors stem from a woman between 40 and 50 years old with Graves' hyperthyroidism.

This clonotype was recorded many times. This chain joins TRBV20-1 and TRBJ2-3, with 12 bases matching TRBD2. J gave up 0 bases and V 4 bases, and 5 bases lay outside the gene matches. The CDR3 sequence is 16 residues long. Per the germline V gene, CDR1 is DFQATT and CDR2 is SNEGSKA (reference sequence). The CDR3 spells CSATRLAGDSTDTQYF. The CDR3 DNA follows: TGCAGTGCTACCAGACTAGCGGGAGATAGCACAGATACGCAGTATTTT.

There are many counts of this clonotype. The V and J genes are TRBV5-1 and TRBJ2-7, with 8 positions matching TRBD1. Germline loops: CDR1 SGHRS, CDR2 YFSETQ. V gave up 3 bases and J gave up 3 bases; unmatched junction bases: 5. This CDR3 region has 14 residues. CDR3 sequence reads: CASSSGGLIYEQYF. CDR3 bases: TGCGCCAGCAGCTCAGGGGGCTTAATCTACGAGCAGTACTTC.

With regard to this clonotype: A much larger clone differs by one base, so this may be a read error. V and J are TRBV20-1 and TRBJ2-5; D is perhaps TRBD2 (6 bases). Germline-derived CDR1 and CDR2 are DFQATT and SNEGSKA (reference sequence). There are 13 residues in the CDR3. The DNA for the CDR3 is TGCAGTGCTAGGGGGGGAGAGATGGAGACCCGGTACTTC. Translation gives CSARGGEMETRYF.

This clonotype appeared a single time. The chain couples TRBV5-1 to TRBJ2-2; D remains unclear. The V gene lost 5 bases and the J gene lost 0 bases, with 2 bases spanning the gap. The CDR3 runs to 12 residues. Looked up from germline, CDR1 is SGHRS and CDR2 is YFSETQ. The CDR3 region is CASRPNTGELFF. CDR3 nucleotide sequence: TGCGCCAGCAGACCGAACACCGGGGAGCTGTTTTTT.

The table lists this clonotype with a few counts. The V and J genes are TRBV25-1 and TRBJ2-1; TRBD2 aligns across 7 bases. The CDR3 runs 16 residues. Trimming at V came to 1 base and at J to 2 bases, leaving 5 bases not matched to a gene. In germline, CDR1 is MGHDK, CDR2 SYGVNS. The CDR3 loop reads CASSEFGGSAYNEQFF. The CDR3 nucleotides are TGTGCCAGCAGTGAATTTGGCGGGAGCGCCTACAATGAGCAGTTCTTC.

In its sample, this clonotype was seen many times. The chain has TRBV6-6 and TRBJ1-1; D may be TRBD1 (5 bases). There are 13 residues in the CDR3. Trimming pared 1 base from V and 6 bases from J, leaving 9 bases between. Germline CDR1 is MNHNY and CDR2 is SVGAGI (reference sequence). The CDR3 region has the DNA TGTGCCAGCAGTTACTTGGGGGGGGCTGAAGCTTTCTTT. Encoded protein: CASSYLGGAEAFF.

At least ten counts were recorded for this clonotype. The chain joins TRBV5-5 to TRBJ2-1, with unresolved D. Germline V gene data show CDR1 as SGHKS and CDR2 as YYEKEE (reference sequence). The CDR3 loop spans 14 amino acids. Trimming stripped 0 bases from V and 5 bases from J, with 9 bases between. The CDR3 DNA reads as TGTGCCAGCAGCTTGGCAGTGCAGAACAATGAGCAGTTCTTC. Protein: CASSLAVQNNEQFF.

The V and J genes are TRBV20-1 and TRBJ2-7, with TRBD2 identical over 12 bases. Trimming removed 5 bases from V and 3 bases from J; junction bases left unmatched: 8. The germline V gene encodes CDR1 DFQATT and CDR2 SNEGSKA (reference sequence). The CDR3 has 15 amino acids. The CDR3 reads CSAADGLAGIYEQYF. CDR3 nucleotides: TGCAGTGCTGCCGACGGACTAGCGGGAATCTACGAGCAGTACTTC.

This clonotype was counted many times. The chain combines TRBV28 with TRBJ2-1; 14 nucleotides line up with TRBD2. The germline CDR1 and CDR2 sequences are MDHEN and SYDVKM. The CDR3 is 15 residues long. In DNA form, the CDR3 reads TGTACGACTAGCGGGGGGGAGGGCTCCTACAATGAGCAGTTCTTC. It yields the protein CTTSGGEGSYNEQFF.

This clonotype has ten or more counts. The chain carries TRBV30 and TRBJ2-1; the D gene is possibly TRBD2 (6 bases). V was cut by 5 bases and J by 3 bases, with 14 bases left in between. CDR3 length: 14 residues. CDR1 is GTSNPN, CDR2 SVGIG, per germline (reference sequence). CDR3 sequence: CAWQLAVRYNEQFF. CDR3 nucleotides: TGTGCCTGGCAGTTAGCGGTTCGCTACAATGAGCAGTTCTTC.

This clonotype showed up just once. A read error is possible here, since a much larger clone lies one base away. The CDR3 carries no conserved terminal phenylalanine or tryptophan, so it likely arises from a read error. The J gene is TRBJ2-7, the V gene TRBV15; possible D gene TRBD1, 6 bases. Germline V gene data show CDR1 as LNHNV and CDR2 as YYDKDF (reference sequence). CDR3 length equals 14 residues. The germline V and J ends were trimmed by 2 bases and 3 bases, with 11 bases remaining between them. The CDR3 sequence is CATSRSGQLYEQYS. The CDR3 DNA reads TGTGCCACCAGCAGATCCGGACAGCTCTACGAGCAGTACTCC.

The chain employs TRBV19 and TRBJ2-2, with 7 positions matching TRBD2. The V and J ends lost 5 bases and 7 bases, in that order; junction bases with no gene match: 1. Germline values: CDR1 LNHDA, CDR2 SQIVND (reference sequence). This CDR3 is 12 amino acids long. As DNA, the CDR3 is TGTGCCAGTAGTCGGGACTACGGGGAGCTGTTTTTT. This translates into CASSRDYGELFF. The full variable domain, its missing parts supplied by reference TRBV19 and TRBJ2-2, is DGGITQSPKYLFRKEGQNVTLSCEQNLNHDAMYWYRQDPGQGLRLIYYSQIVNDFQKGDIAEGYSVSREKKESFPLTVTSAQKNPTAFYLCASSRDYGELFFGEGSRLTVL.

This clonotype was seen a handful of times. The rearrangement uses TRBV27 and TRBJ2-2; TRBD1 aligns across 8 bases. The CDR3 extends over 14 amino acids. CDR1 is MNHEY, CDR2 SMNVEV, per germline (reference sequence). With 7 bases clipped from V and 7 bases from J, the junction kept 8 bases outside the gene matches. CDR3 residues: CASNSQGAGGELFF. The CDR3 DNA is TGTGCCAGCAACAGCCAGGGGGCCGGCGGGGAGCTGTTTTTT.

This clonotype occurred many times. The chain uses TRBV28 and TRBJ2-1; D is unclear. The CDR3 is made up of 15 amino acids. The V gene lost 1 base and the J gene lost 4 bases, with 11 bases spanning the gap. The germline V gene has CDR1 MDHEN and CDR2 SYDVKM. As DNA, the CDR3 is TGTGCCAGCAGTTTATCCTCGCGTCCTTACAATGAGCAGTTCTTC. As protein: CASSLSSRPYNEQFF.

The chain couples TRBV5-1 to TRBJ2-5, with 15 bases aligning to TRBD2. V gave up 4 bases and J gave up 5 bases; unmatched junction bases: 6. Per the germline V gene, CDR1 is SGHRS and CDR2 is YFSETQ. The CDR3 contains 16 residues. CDR3 sequence reads: CASSATGLAGGETQYF. The CDR3 bases are TGCGCCAGCAGCGCCACGGGACTAGCGGGAGGCGAGACCCAGTACTTC.

In this sample, this clonotype turned up many times. The chain couples TRBV6-1 to TRBJ1-2; 9 nucleotides agree with TRBD1. Germline lookup yields CDR1 MNHNS and CDR2 SASEGT. Unmatched junction bases numbered 4, after V lost 1 base and J lost 4 bases. This CDR3 is 15 amino acids long. CDR3 amino acids: CASSEGGQGRYGYTF. CDR3 nucleotides: TGTGCCAGCAGTGAAGGTGGACAGGGGCGCTATGGCTACACCTTC.